This TCR beta chain emerged from a study of T-cell memory formation after mild COVID-19. UMIs and sample barcodes were carried by the TCR alpha and TCR beta cDNA libraries that 5'RACE produced using constant-segment primers. TCRdb independently ran MiXCR on the 5' RACE reads; one entry per CDR3 protein. The table records roughly 410,000 distinct CDR3 sequences, 20% to 25% of them present only once. This TCR was recovered from an adult woman who had mild COVID-19 (a few samples of this study predate the infection). Cell type and time point are not known. The source material was PBMCs or a T cell subset sorted from them (not recorded which).

The CDR3 here is CSVRRASGGNTIYF. CDR3 in DNA: TGCAGCGTTCGCCGCGCCTCGGGTGGAAACACCATATATTTT. This sequence joins TRBV29-1 and TRBJ1-3; D uncertain. The germline V gene encodes CDR1 SQVTM and CDR2 ANQGSEA. V was trimmed by 5 bases and J by 3 bases, leaving 14 bases between them. The CDR3 runs 14 residues.